The source of this TCR beta chain is a study of blood T cell repertoires in COVID-19. Study background: The study drew acute and convalescent COVID-19 samples from the United States, Italy and Spain. PBMCs, B-cell-depleted T cells, or T cells provided the cDNA or gDNA that made up the material.

In the original workflow: Counts of nucleated cells, estimated from reference gene primer amplification, were obtained. Method: immunoSEQ multiplex PCR; TCRdb's copy keeps in-frame clones and lacks some. V and J calls plus clone size are reproduced from that table; the DNA served to infer D and trimming. The profile shows roughly 140,000 clones, around 80% of them singletons. CDR3 length: 16 residues. The germline V gene has CDR1 SGHTA and CDR2 FQGNSA. The V end was cut by 7 bases, the J end by 7 bases, with 23 bases between. The clonotype comes from a man aged 55 to 69 with active or convalescent COVID-19. Sequenced input: peripheral blood. This chain connects TRBV7-2 to TRBJ2-1; D possibly corresponds to TRBD2 (6 bases). CDR3 region: CASIPSGAGLVNEQFF. DNA of the CDR3: TGTGCCAGCATCCCTTCGGGAGCTGGTTTAGTTAATGAGCAGTTCTTC.